This T cell receptor beta chain emerged from a study of T cell repertoires in cytomegalovirus infection. Using its own MiXCR run on the reads, TCRdb lists one record per CDR3 protein. The sample contains over 90,000 distinct CDR3 sequences, 15% to 20% of which appear only once. This clonotype was observed many times. The germline V gene encodes CDR1 SGHTA and CDR2 FQGNSA. V lost 2 bases and J lost 9, with 11 bases in between. The CDR3 has 13 amino acids. The sequenced sample was PBMCs. The TCR comes from a human donor in good health (CMV status not recorded). Some clones in this sample may be carry-over from other donors' samples. The chain recombines TRBV7-2 with TRBJ2-1, with D tentatively TRBD1 (5 bases). The CDR3 reads CASSLRGGVEQFF. The CDR3 nucleotides read TGTGCCAGCAGCTTAAGGGGCGGAGTTGAGCAGTTCTTC. Filled out from reference TRBV7-2 and TRBJ2-1, the complete variable domain reads GAGVSQSPSNKVTEKGKDVELRCDPISGHTALYWYRQSLGQGLEFLIYFQGNSAPDKSGLPSDRFSAERTGGSVSTLTIQRTQQEDSAVYLCASSLRGGVEQFFGPGTRLTVL.